The 29 T cell receptor beta chains in this list originate from one sample, sequenced in a study of T-cell memory formation after mild COVID-19. TCRdb ran MiXCR on the 5' RACE reads and lists one entry per CDR3 protein. The repertoire consists of 300,000 to 400,000 distinct CDR3 sequences, with roughly an eighth occurring once and the leading ten covering 22%. Sequenced: PBMCs or a T cell subset sorted from them (not recorded which). These receptors were taken from a man aged 18 to 30 who had mild COVID-19 (a few samples of this study predate the infection). Cell type and time point are not known.

The chain combines TRBV7-2 with TRBJ1-5; D unclear. Germline CDR1 and CDR2: SGHTA and FQGNSA. V dropped 5 bases and J dropped 1 base, with 9 bases sitting between them. The CDR3 length is 14 residues. CDR3 amino acids: CASSAVVSNQPQHF. The DNA of the CDR3 is TGTGCCAGCAGCGCGGTTGTGAGCAATCAGCCCCAGCATTTT.

This clonotype was seen more than once but under ten times. The chain couples TRBV28 to TRBJ2-7; D may be TRBD1 (6 bases). The CDR3 length is 13 residues. The V end lost 7 bases, the J end lost 0 bases, and 10 bases lay between the germline ends. Per the germline V gene, CDR1 is MDHEN and CDR2 is SYDVKM. CDR3 protein: CASNRESSYEQYV. The CDR3 DNA reads as TGTGCCAGCAACAGGGAGAGCTCCTACGAGCAGTACGTC.

The chain combines TRBV12-3 or TRBV12-4 with TRBJ2-5; unclear D gene. The V end lost 4 bases, the J end lost 5 bases, and 17 bases lay between the germline ends. The CDR3 consists of 15 residues. The CDR3 region has the DNA TGTGCCAGCAGTTCGGCGTTGAAAGAAAGGGAGACCCAGTACTTC. This codes for CASSSALKERETQYF.

In its sample, this clonotype was seen a few times. The genes are TRBV5-6 and TRBJ1-6; D ambiguous. V was shortened by 1 base and J by 4 bases, with 3 bases between the two germline ends. CDR3 length: 13 amino acids. Germline loops: CDR1 SGHDT, CDR2 YYEEEE. The CDR3: CASSLWYNSPLHF. CDR3 in DNA: TGTGCCAGCAGCTTGTGGTATAATTCACCCCTCCACTTT.

This clonotype was observed a few times. The V gene is TRBV27, the J gene TRBJ2-5; D is undetermined. The CDR3 is 13 amino acids. Germline-derived CDR1 and CDR2 are MNHEY and SMNVEV (reference sequence). Trimming pared 3 bases from V and 5 bases from J, leaving 10 bases between. CDR3 coding DNA: TGTGCCAGCAGTTTTCGGTGGGCTGAGACCCAGTACTTC. Amino acid sequence: CASSFRWAETQYF.

V and J are TRBV2 and TRBJ1-3, with 9 bases that match TRBD1. The V and J ends lost 6 bases and 4 bases, in that order; junction bases with no gene match: 7. CDR1 is SNHLY and CDR2 is FYNNEI in the germline V gene. The CDR3 consists of 15 residues. This CDR3 reads CASSPTGQGGNTIYF. CDR3 coding DNA: TGTGCCAGCAGCCCTACCGGACAGGGGGGAAACACCATATATTTT.

Ten or more counts support this clonotype. This chain uses TRBV7-6 with TRBJ1-2; no clear D gene. V lost 0 bases and J lost 2, with 4 bases in between. Looked up from germline, CDR1 is SGHVS and CDR2 is FNYEAQ. The CDR3 spans 13 residues. The CDR3 spells CASSLAENYGYTF. The DNA for the CDR3 is TGTGCCAGCAGCTTAGCAGAGAACTATGGCTACACCTTC.

The chain couples TRBV6-1 to TRBJ1-2, with D maybe TRBD1 (5 bases). The V end was cut by 3 bases, the J end by 5 bases, with 13 bases between. This CDR3 contains 14 residues. Germline lookup yields CDR1 MNHNS and CDR2 SASEGT. The CDR3 DNA reads TGTGCCAGCAGTGAGGGCGAGACAGTTTATGGCTACACCTTC. Protein product: CASSEGETVYGYTF.

This clonotype was seen a handful of times. An end of the junction differs from the germline gene, which may be a read error. The rearrangement joins TRBV12-3 or TRBV12-4 to TRBJ1-5; a possible D gene is TRBD1 (6 bases). The CDR3 sequence is 15 residues long. In DNA, the CDR3 is TGTGCCAGCAGTCTAGCTATCACGGGGGCGGGGCCCCAGCATTTT. This codes for CASSLAITGAGPQHF.

This clonotype has more than one count but fewer than ten. The V call is TRBV20-1, the J call TRBJ2-3; D unresolved. The V gene lost 7 bases and the J gene lost 11 bases, with 16 bases spanning the gap. The germline gives CDR1 DFQATT, CDR2 SNEGSKA (reference sequence). The CDR3 has 11 amino acids. The chain's CDR3 is CSGTGGIGQYF. Written as DNA, the CDR3 is TGCAGTGGGACCGGCGGTATCGGGCAGTATTTT.

This clonotype was seen only a few times. This chain uses TRBV7-8 with TRBJ2-1, with D maybe TRBD2 (6 bases). Per germline, CDR1 SGHVS and CDR2 FQNEAQ. This CDR3 is 15 amino acids long. V lost 5 bases, J lost 0 bases, and 11 bases lay in between. In DNA form, the CDR3 reads TGTGCCAGCAGCCACGGACTATTCTCCTACAATGAGCAGTTCTTC. Translated: CASSHGLFSYNEQFF.

The chain couples TRBV9 to TRBJ2-1; 10 bases line up with TRBD2. Per germline, CDR1 SGDLS and CDR2 YYNGEE. V was clipped by 4 bases and J by 3 bases; unmatched bases: 1. The CDR3 runs 14 residues. Here the CDR3 reads CASSKRGGYNEQFF. Here the CDR3 DNA reads TGTGCCAGCAGCAAGCGGGGGGGCTACAATGAGCAGTTCTTC.

In this sample, this clonotype turned up many times. The chain is built from TRBV18 and TRBJ1-1; D unresolved. The CDR3 has 13 amino acids. The V end was cut by 2 bases, the J end by 4 bases, with 8 bases between. CDR1 and CDR2 from the germline V gene are KGHSH and LQKENI. The CDR3: CASSPFKGTEAFF. In DNA, the CDR3 is TGTGCCAGCTCACCATTTAAGGGCACTGAAGCTTTCTTT.

The gene calls are TRBV7-2 and TRBJ2-1; 11 bases line up with TRBD2. J gave up 0 bases and V 7 bases, and 14 bases lay outside the gene matches. CDR1 is SGHTA and CDR2 is FQGNSA in the germline V gene. The CDR3 is 19 amino acids. The CDR3 DNA reads as TGTGCCAGCACCCATCCCCGAGGACTAGCGGGCCGCTCCTACAATGAGCAGTTCTTC. Amino acid sequence: CASTHPRGLAGRSYNEQFF. The variable domain in full, with the rest retrieved from reference TRBV7-2 and TRBJ2-1, is GAGVSQSPSNKVTEKGKDVELRCDPISGHTALYWYRQSLGQGLEFLIYFQGNSAPDKSGLPSDRFSAERTGGSVSTLTIQRTQQEDSAVYLCASTHPRGLAGRSYNEQFFGPGTRLTVL.

V and J are TRBV3-1 and TRBJ2-7, with D possibly TRBD2 on 7 matching bases. This CDR3 is 14 amino acids long. Germline CDR1 reads LGHDT; CDR2 reads YNNKEL (reference sequence). The V end was cut by 0 bases, the J end by 5 bases, with 11 bases between. The CDR3 coding sequence is TGTGCCAGCAGCCAAGAAGGGGGGGATAACGAGCAGTACGTC. Its protein product is CASSQEGGDNEQYV.

The chain has TRBV6-7 and TRBJ1-5; no clear D. TRBV6-7 falls under the ORF class, with uncertain function. The V gene lost 9 bases and the J gene lost 6 bases, with 6 bases spanning the gap. The CDR3 covers 10 residues. The CDR3 loop reads CASWGQPQHF. CDR3 coding DNA: TGTGCCAGTTGGGGTCAGCCCCAGCATTTT.

This clonotype has more than one count but fewer than ten. The rearrangement uses TRBV10-3 and TRBJ2-4; D may be TRBD2 (5 bases). The CDR3 runs 16 residues. V was cut by 0 bases and J by 0 bases, with 9 bases left in between. Germline values: CDR1 ENHRY, CDR2 SYGVKD. CDR3: CAISESAGLAKNIQYF. CDR3 DNA sequence: TGTGCCATCAGTGAGTCGGCGGGTCTAGCCAAAAACATTCAGTACTTC.

The V call is TRBV18, the J call TRBJ2-3; D uncertain. CDR1 and CDR2 from the germline V gene are KGHSH and LQKENI. Trimming removed 3 bases from V and 1 base from J, with 14 bases in between. This CDR3 is built from 16 residues. In nucleotides, the CDR3 is TGTGCCAGCTCACCGCCTCTCCTGTCCCGCACAGATACGCAGTATTTT. This codes for CASSPPLLSRTDTQYF.

This clonotype came up many times. The chain combines TRBV12-3 or TRBV12-4 with TRBJ2-5; D call uncertain. Deletions cut 2 bases from V and 1 base from J, with 11 bases between. The CDR3 consists of 15 residues. CDR3 nucleotide sequence: TGTGCCAGCAGTTTAATCCCGACTCTCCAAGAGACCCAGTACTTC. As protein: CASSLIPTLQETQYF.

This rearrangement joins TRBV6-2 or TRBV6-3 to TRBJ1-2, with 7 bases identical to TRBD1. Germline values: CDR1 MNHEY, CDR2 SVGEGT. After removal of 5 bases from V and 8 bases from J, the junction contained 11 bases not matched to a gene. CDR3 length equals 14 residues. As DNA, the CDR3 is TGTGCCAGCAGTCTATCCAGACAGGGAAGCGGCTACACCTTC. It yields the protein CASSLSRQGSGYTF.

V is TRBV2 and J is TRBJ1-5; tentatively, D is TRBD1 (6 bases). This CDR3 contains 13 residues. The V end lost 4 bases, the J end lost 5 bases, and 9 bases lay between the germline ends. CDR1 and CDR2 from the germline V gene are SNHLY and FYNNEI. The CDR3 region is CASSVEGDQPQHF. DNA of the CDR3: TGTGCCAGCAGTGTGGAGGGGGATCAGCCCCAGCATTTT.

There are a few counts of this clonotype. This chain joins TRBV20-1 and TRBJ1-5; 11 bases are a match to TRBD1. The germline V gene encodes CDR1 DFQATT and CDR2 SNEGSKA (reference sequence). Trimming took 6 bases from V and 2 from J; bases not matched to a gene: 6. The CDR3 is made up of 15 amino acids. CDR3 loop: CSACGTGGGNQPQHF. Written as DNA, the CDR3 is TGCAGTGCCTGCGGGACAGGGGGAGGCAATCAGCCCCAGCATTTT.

There are a few counts of this clonotype. The CDR3: CASSLEQPQHF. CDR3 sequence (DNA): TGTGCCAGCAGTTTAGAGCAGCCCCAGCATTTT. This chain uses TRBV28 with TRBJ1-5; D gene ambiguous. From germline, CDR1 is MDHEN and CDR2 SYDVKM. Trimming cost V 2 bases and J 7 bases, with 3 bases left between them. This CDR3 region has 11 residues.

This clonotype has a handful of counts. The chain combines TRBV9 with TRBJ2-4; D call uncertain. CDR1 SGDLS and CDR2 YYNGEE come from the germline V gene. Trimming cost V 3 bases and J 8 bases, with 12 bases left between them. The length of the CDR3 is 13 residues. The CDR3 region is CASSAQTLDIQYF. CDR3 bases: TGTGCCAGCAGCGCACAAACATTAGACATTCAGTACTTC.

This clonotype turned up a few times. The chain couples TRBV7-9 to TRBJ2-7; the D is unclear. Germline values: CDR1 SEHNR, CDR2 FQNEAQ (reference sequence). The germline V and J ends were trimmed by 4 bases and 6 bases, with 13 bases remaining between them. The CDR3 length is 13 residues. CDR3 protein: CASSSVNRPEQYF. The CDR3 DNA sequence: TGTGCCAGCAGCTCCGTGAACAGACCCGAGCAGTACTTC. Drawing the rest from reference TRBV7-9 and TRBJ2-7, the complete variable domain is DTGVSQNPRHKITKRGQNVTFRCDPISEHNRLYWYRQTLGQGPEFLTYFQNEAQLEKSRLLSDRFSAERPKGSFSTLEIQRTEQGDSAMYLCASSSVNRPEQYFGPGTRLTVT.

This chain uses TRBV6-1 with TRBJ1-1; tentative D call: TRBD1 (6 bases). Germline V gene lookup returns CDR1 MNHNS and CDR2 SASEGT. Trimming cost V 6 bases and J 5 bases, with 19 bases left between them. CDR3 length equals 15 residues. For the CDR3, the DNA is TGTGCCAGCAGGCTAGACGGACAGTTTGAGACTGAAGCTTTCTTT. It specifies CASRLDGQFETEAFF.

There are many counts of this clonotype. The chain combines TRBV7-3 with TRBJ2-2; D is unclear. Deletions cut 5 bases from V and 0 bases from J, with 7 bases between. The CDR3 covers 14 residues. Germline V lookup: CDR1 SGHTA, CDR2 FQGTGA. The CDR3 coding sequence is TGTGCCAGCAGCCCGGCGACGAACACCGGGGAGCTGTTTTTT. Protein sequence: CASSPATNTGELFF.

In its sample, this clonotype was seen many times. The rearrangement joins TRBV7-2 to TRBJ2-7, with 7 bases identical to TRBD1. The V gene's germline CDR1 is SGHTA and CDR2 FQGNSA. The CDR3 extends over 14 amino acids. J lost 2 bases, V lost 2 bases, and 3 bases had no gene match. In nucleotides, the CDR3 is TGTGCCAGCAGCTTACCAGGGGGAACCTACGAGCAGTACGTC. The encoded protein is CASSLPGGTYEQYV.

The V call is TRBV6-5, the J call TRBJ1-1; D gene unclear. CDR3 length: 16 residues. With 1 base removed from V and 10 bases from J, the gap between germline ends came to 22 bases. Germline assignment: CDR1 MNHEY and CDR2 SVGAGI. The CDR3 sequence: CASSYYSPAEALAAFF. CDR3 bases: TGTGCCAGCAGTTACTACTCCCCTGCGGAGGCGTTGGCAGCTTTCTTT.